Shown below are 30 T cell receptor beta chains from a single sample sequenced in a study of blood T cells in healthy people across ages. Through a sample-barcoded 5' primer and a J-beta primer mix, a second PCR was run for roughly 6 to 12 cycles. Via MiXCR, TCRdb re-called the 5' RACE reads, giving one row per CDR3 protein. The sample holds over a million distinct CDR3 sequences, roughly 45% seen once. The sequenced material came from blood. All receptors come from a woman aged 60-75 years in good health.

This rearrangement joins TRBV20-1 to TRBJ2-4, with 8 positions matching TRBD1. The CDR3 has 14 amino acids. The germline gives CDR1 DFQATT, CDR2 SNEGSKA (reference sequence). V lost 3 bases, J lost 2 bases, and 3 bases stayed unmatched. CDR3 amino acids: CSARDRVTKNIQYF. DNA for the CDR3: TGCAGTGCTAGGGACAGGGTAACCAAAAACATTCAGTACTTC.

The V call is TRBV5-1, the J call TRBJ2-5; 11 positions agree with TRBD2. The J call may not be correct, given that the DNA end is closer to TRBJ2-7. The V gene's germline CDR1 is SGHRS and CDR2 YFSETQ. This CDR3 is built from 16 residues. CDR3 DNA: TGCGCCAGCGCACAGACCCTAGCGGGAGGATCCTACGAGCAGTACTTC. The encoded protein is CASAQTLAGGSYEQYF.

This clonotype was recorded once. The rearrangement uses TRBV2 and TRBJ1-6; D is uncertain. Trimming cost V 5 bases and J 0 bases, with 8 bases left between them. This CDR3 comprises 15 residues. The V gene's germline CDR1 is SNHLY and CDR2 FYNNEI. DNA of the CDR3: TGTGCCAGCAGTCCAGTTAGCTCCTATAATTCACCCCTCCACTTT. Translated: CASSPVSSYNSPLHF. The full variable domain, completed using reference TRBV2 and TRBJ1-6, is EPEVTQTPSHQVTQMGQEVILRCVPISNHLYFYWYRQILGQKVEFLVSFYNNEISEKSEIFDDQFSVERPDGSNFTLKIRSTKLEDSAMYFCASSPVSSYNSPLHFGNGTRLTVT.

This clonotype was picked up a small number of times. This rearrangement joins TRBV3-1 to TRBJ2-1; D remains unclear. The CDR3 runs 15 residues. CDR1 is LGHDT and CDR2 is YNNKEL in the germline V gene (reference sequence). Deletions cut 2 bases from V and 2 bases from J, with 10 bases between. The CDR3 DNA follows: TGTGCCAGCAGCCAACCCGAGGTGGCCTACAATGAGCAGTTCTTC. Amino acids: CASSQPEVAYNEQFF.

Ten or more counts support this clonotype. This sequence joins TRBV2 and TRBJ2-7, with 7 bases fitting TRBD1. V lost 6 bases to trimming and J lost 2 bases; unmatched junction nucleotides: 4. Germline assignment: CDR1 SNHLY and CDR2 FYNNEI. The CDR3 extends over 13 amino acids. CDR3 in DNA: TGTGCCAGCAGCGAAACAGGGGCCTACGAGCAGTACTTC. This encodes CASSETGAYEQYF.

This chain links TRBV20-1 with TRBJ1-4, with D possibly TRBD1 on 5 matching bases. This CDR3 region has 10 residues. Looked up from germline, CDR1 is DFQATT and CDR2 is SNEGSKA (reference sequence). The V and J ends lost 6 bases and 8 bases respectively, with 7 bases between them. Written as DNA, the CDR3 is TGCAGTGCCCGACAGGAAAAACTGTTTTTT. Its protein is CSARQEKLFF.

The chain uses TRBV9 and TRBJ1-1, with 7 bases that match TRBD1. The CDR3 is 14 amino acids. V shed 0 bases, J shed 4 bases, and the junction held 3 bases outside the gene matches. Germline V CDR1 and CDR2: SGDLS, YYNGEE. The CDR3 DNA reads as TGTGCCAGCAGCGTAGAGGACAGGAGCACTGAAGCTTTCTTT. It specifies CASSVEDRSTEAFF.

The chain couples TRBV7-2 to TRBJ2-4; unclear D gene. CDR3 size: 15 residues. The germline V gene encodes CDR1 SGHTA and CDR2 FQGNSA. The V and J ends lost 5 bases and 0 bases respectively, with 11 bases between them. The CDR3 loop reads CASSPSSVAKNIQYF. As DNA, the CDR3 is TGTGCCAGCAGCCCGTCCTCCGTAGCCAAAAACATTCAGTACTTC.

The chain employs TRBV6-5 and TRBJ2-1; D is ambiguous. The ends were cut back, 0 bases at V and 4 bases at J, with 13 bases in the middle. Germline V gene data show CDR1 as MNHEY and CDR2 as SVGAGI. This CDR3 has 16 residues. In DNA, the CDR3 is TGTGCCAGCAGTTACTCAAGGAAGATCTCGTACAATGAGCAGTTCTTC. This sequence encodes CASSYSRKISYNEQFF.

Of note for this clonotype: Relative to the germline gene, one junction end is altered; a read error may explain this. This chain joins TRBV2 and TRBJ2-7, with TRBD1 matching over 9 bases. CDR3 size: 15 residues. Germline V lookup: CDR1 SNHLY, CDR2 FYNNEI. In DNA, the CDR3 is TGTGCCAGCAGGGAAGGGACAGGGCAGAATTACGAGCAGTACTTC. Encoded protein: CASREGTGQNYEQYF.

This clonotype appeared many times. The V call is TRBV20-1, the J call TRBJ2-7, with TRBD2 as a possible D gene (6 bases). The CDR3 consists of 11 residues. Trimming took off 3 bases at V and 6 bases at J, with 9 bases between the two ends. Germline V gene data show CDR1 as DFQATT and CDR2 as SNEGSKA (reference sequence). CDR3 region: CSASREREQYF. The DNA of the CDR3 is TGCAGTGCTAGTCGGGAGCGCGAGCAGTACTTC.

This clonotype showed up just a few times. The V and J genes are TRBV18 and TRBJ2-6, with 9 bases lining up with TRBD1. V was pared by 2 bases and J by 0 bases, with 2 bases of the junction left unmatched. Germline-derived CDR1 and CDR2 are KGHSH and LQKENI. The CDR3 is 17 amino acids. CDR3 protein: CASSPETGGSGANVLTF. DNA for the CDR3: TGTGCCAGCTCACCAGAGACAGGGGGCTCTGGGGCCAACGTCCTGACTTTC.

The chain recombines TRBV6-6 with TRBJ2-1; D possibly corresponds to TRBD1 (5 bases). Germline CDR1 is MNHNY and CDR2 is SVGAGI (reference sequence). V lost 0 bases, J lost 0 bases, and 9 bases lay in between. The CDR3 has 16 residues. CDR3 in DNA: TGTGCCAGCAGTTACTCGTCAGGGAACTCCTACAATGAGCAGTTCTTC. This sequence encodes CASSYSSGNSYNEQFF.

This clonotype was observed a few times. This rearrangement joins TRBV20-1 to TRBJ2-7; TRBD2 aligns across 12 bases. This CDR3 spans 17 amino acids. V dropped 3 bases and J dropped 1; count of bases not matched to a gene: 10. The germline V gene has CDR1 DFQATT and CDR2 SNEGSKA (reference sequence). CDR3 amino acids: CSASPSGRVGRSYEQYF. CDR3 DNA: TGCAGTGCTAGCCCTAGCGGGAGGGTAGGAAGGTCCTACGAGCAGTACTTC.

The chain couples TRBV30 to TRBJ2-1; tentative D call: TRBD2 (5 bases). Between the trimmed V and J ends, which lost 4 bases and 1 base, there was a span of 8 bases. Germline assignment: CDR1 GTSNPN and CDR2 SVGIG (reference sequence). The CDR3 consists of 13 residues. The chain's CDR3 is CAWIRDSYNEQFF. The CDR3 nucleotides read TGTGCCTGGATTCGGGATTCCTACAATGAGCAGTTCTTC.

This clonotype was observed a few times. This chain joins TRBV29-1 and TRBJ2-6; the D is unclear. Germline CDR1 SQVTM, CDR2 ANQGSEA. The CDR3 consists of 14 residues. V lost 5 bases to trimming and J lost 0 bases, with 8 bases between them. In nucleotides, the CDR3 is TGCAGCGTTCAGAAGGACTCTGGGGCCAACGTCCTGACTTTC. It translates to CSVQKDSGANVLTF. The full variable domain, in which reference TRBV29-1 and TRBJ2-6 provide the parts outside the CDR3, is SAVISQKPSRDICQRGTSLTIQCQVDSQVTMMFWYRQQPGQSLTLIATANQGSEATYESGFVIDKFPISRPNLTFSTLTVSNMSPEDSSIYLCSVQKDSGANVLTFGAGSRLTVL.

The CDR3, as DNA: TGTGCCACCAGTGAGTCCGGGACAGGGTTCGAGCAGTACTTC. Protein: CATSESGTGFEQYF. The V gene is TRBV24-1, the J gene TRBJ2-4; 9 bases are shared with TRBD1. The better agreement between TRBJ2-7 and the DNA end casts doubt on the J call. Germline CDR1 KGHDR, CDR2 SFDVKD. The CDR3 loop spans 14 amino acids.

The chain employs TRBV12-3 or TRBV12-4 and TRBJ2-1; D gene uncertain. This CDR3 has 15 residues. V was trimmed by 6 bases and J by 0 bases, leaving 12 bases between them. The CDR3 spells CASSRSYGSYNEQFF. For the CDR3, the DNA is TGTGCCAGCAGCCGGAGCTACGGCTCCTACAATGAGCAGTTCTTC.

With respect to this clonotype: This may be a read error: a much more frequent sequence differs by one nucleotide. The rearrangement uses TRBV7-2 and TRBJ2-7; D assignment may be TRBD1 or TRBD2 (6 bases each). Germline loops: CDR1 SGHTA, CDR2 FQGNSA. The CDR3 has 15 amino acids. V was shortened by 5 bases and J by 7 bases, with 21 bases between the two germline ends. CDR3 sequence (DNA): TGTGCCAGCAGCCCCGGGGGCAGATATGGGGGGGAGCAGTACTTC. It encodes CASSPGGRYGGEQYF.

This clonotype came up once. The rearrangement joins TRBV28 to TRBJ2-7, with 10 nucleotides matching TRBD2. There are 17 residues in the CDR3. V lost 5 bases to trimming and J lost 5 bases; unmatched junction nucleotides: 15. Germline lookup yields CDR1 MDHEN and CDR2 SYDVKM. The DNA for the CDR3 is TGTGCCAGCAGTACCAACCTCGCTTGGACTAGCGGACACGAGCAGTACTTC. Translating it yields CASSTNLAWTSGHEQYF.

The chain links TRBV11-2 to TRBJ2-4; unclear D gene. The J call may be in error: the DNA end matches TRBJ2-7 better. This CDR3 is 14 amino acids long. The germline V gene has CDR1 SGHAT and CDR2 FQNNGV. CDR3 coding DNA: TGTGCCAGCAGCGAACTGACCGGAGCCTACGAGCAGTACTTC. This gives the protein CASSELTGAYEQYF.

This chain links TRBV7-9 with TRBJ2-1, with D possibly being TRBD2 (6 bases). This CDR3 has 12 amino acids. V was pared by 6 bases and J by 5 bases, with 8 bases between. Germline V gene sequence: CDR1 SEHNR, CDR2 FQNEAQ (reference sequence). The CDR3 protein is CASRDYNNEQFF. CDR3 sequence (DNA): TGTGCCAGCAGGGACTATAACAATGAGCAGTTCTTC.

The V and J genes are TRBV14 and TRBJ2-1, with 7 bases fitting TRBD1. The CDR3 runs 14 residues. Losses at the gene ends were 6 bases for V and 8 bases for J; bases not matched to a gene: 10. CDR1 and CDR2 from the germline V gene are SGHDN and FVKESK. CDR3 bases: TGTGCCAGCAGGCGATCGAACAGGGGTCATGAGCAGTTCTTC. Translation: CASRRSNRGHEQFF.

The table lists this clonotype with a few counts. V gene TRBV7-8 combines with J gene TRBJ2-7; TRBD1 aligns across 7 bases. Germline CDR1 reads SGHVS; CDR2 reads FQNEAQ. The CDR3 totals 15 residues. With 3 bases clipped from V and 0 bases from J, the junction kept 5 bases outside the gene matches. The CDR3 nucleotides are TGTGCCAGCAGCTTTTCCGGACAGGCCTCCTACGAGCAGTACTTC. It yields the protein CASSFSGQASYEQYF.

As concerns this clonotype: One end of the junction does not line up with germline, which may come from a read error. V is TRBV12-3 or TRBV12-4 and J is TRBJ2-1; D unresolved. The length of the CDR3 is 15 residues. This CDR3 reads CASTPPSIPYNEQFF. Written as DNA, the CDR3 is TGTGCTAGCACCCCTCCCTCCATACCCTACAATGAGCAGTTCTTC.

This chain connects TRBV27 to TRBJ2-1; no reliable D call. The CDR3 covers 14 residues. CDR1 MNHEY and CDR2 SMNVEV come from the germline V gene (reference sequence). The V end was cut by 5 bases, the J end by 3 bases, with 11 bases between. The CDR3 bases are TGTGCCAGCAGTCGGTTTTCAGGCTACAATGAGCAGTTCTTC. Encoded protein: CASSRFSGYNEQFF.

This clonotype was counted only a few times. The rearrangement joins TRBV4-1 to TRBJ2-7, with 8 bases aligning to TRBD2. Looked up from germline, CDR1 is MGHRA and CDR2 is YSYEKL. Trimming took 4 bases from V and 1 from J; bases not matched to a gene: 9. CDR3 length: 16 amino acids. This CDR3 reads CASSPHGGGGSYEQYF. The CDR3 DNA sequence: TGCGCCAGCAGCCCCCACGGGGGGGGAGGATCCTACGAGCAGTACTTC.

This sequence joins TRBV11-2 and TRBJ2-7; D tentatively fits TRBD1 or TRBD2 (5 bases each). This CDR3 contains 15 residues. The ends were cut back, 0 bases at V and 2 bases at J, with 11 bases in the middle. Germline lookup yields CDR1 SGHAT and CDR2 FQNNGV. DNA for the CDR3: TGTGCCAGCAGCTTAGAGGGCAGGGAGACCTACGAGCAGTACTTC. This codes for CASSLEGRETYEQYF.

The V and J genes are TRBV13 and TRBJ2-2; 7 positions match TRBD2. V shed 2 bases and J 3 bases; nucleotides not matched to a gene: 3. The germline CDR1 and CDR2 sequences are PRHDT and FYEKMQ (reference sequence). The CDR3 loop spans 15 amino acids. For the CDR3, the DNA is TGTGCCAGCAGCTTAATGGGACTACACACCGGGGAGCTGTTTTTT. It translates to CASSLMGLHTGELFF.

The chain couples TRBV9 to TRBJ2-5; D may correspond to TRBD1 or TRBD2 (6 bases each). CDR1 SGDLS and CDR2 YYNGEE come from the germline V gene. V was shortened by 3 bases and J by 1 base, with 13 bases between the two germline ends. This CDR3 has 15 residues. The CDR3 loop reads CASSGSGAAQETQYF. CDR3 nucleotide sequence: TGTGCCAGCAGCGGCTCGGGGGCAGCCCAAGAGACCCAGTACTTC.